One and the same sample provided the 20 T cell receptor beta chains below, sequenced in a study of T cell clonality in common variable immunodeficiency. Here immunoSEQ multiplex PCR was the method, and the copy in TCRdb shows in-frame clones only, minus some. The sample includes tens of thousands of clones, none of them occurring once. The sequenced material came from peripheral blood mononuclear cells. All receptors derive from a person aged 18 to 70 in good health.

With respect to this clone: Read sequence stops 3 residues before the CDR3 end, and the germline J gene provides the missing end. The V call is TRBV19, the J call TRBJ2-3; 9 bases align to TRBD2. Germline CDR1 and CDR2: LNHDA and SQIVND (reference sequence). Unmatched junction bases numbered 6, after V lost 0 bases and J lost 2 bases. This CDR3 comprises 17 residues. The CDR3 loop reads CASSIEVSGSLTDTQYF. Partial CDR3 DNA: TGTGCCAGTAGTATAGAAGTTAGCGGGAGTCTCACAGATACG.

There are many counts of this clone. The read is 3 residues too short to cover the CDR3 end, so that end is filled in from the germline J gene. This chain joins TRBV5-1 and TRBJ2-2; 8 nucleotides agree with TRBD1. V lost 5 bases and J lost 3; bases outside the gene matches: 6. This CDR3 contains 15 residues. Germline CDR1 SGHRS, CDR2 YFSETQ. CDR3 bases read: TGCGCCAGCAGTGGACAGGGTCGGGACACCGGGGAG. The encoded protein is CASSGQGRDTGE. In full, the CDR3 is CASSGQGRDTGELFF. The whole variable domain, filled in from reference TRBV5-1 and TRBJ2-2, reads KAGVTQTPRYLIKTRGQQVTLSCSPISGHRSVSWYQQTPGQGLQFLFEYFSETQRNKGNFPGRFSGRQFSNSRSEMNVSTLELGDSALYLCASSGQGRDTGELFFGEGSRLTVL.

This clone was found many times. The junction does not match germline at one end; this may be a read error. The read halts 3 residues ahead of the CDR3 end, with the missing end drawn from the germline J gene. V gene TRBV4-2 combines with J gene TRBJ2-7; TRBD2 agrees at 11 bases. The CDR3 length is 14 residues. CDR1 is LGHNA and CDR2 is YNFKEQ in the germline V gene. This chain's CDR3 is CASSETSGSYEQYF. The covered CDR3 bases are TGCGCCAGCAGCGAAACTAGCGGGAGCTACGAG.

This clone has a count of ten or more. The read is 3 residues too short to cover the CDR3 end, so that end is filled in from the germline J gene. The V call is TRBV20-1, the J call TRBJ1-6; perhaps TRBD1 as D (5 bases). The length of the CDR3 is 16 residues. The germline V and J ends were trimmed by 1 base and 10 bases, with 20 bases remaining between them. Per germline, CDR1 DFQATT and CDR2 SNEGSKA (reference sequence). The CDR3 loop reads CSARAQGQIVRSPLHF. The CDR3 bases that were read are TGCAGTGCTAGAGCCCAGGGCCAGATCGTGAGATCACCC.

This clone showed up many times. The missing CDR3 end, 3 residues past where the read stops, is filled in from the germline J gene. The V and J genes are TRBV5-4 and TRBJ2-7, with 8 nucleotides matching TRBD2. The CDR3 covers 15 residues. Losses at the gene ends were 1 base for V and 3 bases for J; bases not matched to a gene: 6. Germline assignment: CDR1 SGHNT and CDR2 YYREEE (reference sequence). The part of the CDR3 DNA that was read is TGTGCCAGCAGCTTGTATGGAGCGGGAGTCTACGAG. This translates into CASSLYGAGVYE. The entire CDR3 sequence reads CASSLYGAGVYEQYF.

This clone was seen repeatedly, ten times or more. The CDR3 goes on 3 residues after the read ends, and that part is filled in from the germline J gene. The chain uses TRBV10-3 and TRBJ2-5, with TRBD1 matching over 7 bases. Germline trimming cut 6 bases from V and 2 bases from J; bases unmatched to any gene: 3. Looked up from germline, CDR1 is ENHRY and CDR2 is SYGVKD. The length of the CDR3 is 13 residues. The covered CDR3 bases are TGTGCCATCAGCCAGGGGGTTCAAGAGACC. This encodes CAISQGVQET. In full, the CDR3 reads CAISQGVQETQYF.

Remarks on this clone: One end of the junction varies from germline; a read error may be responsible. The CDR3 goes on 3 residues after the read ends, and that part is filled in from the germline J gene. This chain connects TRBV2 to TRBJ2-7; 10 bases map to TRBD2. The CDR3 covers 13 residues. Per the germline V gene, CDR1 is SNHLY and CDR2 is FYNNEI. The CDR3 loop is CACRTSGSYEQYF. CDR3 bases read: TGTGCCTGCAGGACTAGCGGTTCCTACGAG.

On this clone itself: The read gets to within 3 residues of the CDR3 end, and the germline J gene fills in the rest. The gene calls are TRBV7-8 and TRBJ2-7; 8 bases are a match to TRBD2. This CDR3 is 15 amino acids long. V shed 5 bases and J 2 bases; nucleotides not matched to a gene: 8. CDR1 SGHVS and CDR2 FQNEAQ come from the germline V gene. The covered CDR3 bases are TGTGCCAGCAGCCCTAGTGGCGGGGGGACCTACGAG. It is translated as CASSPSGGGTYE. The complete CDR3 protein is CASSPSGGGTYEQYF.

The sample holds a few counts of this clone. With the read ending 3 residues before the CDR3 end, the germline J gene is used to fill in that end. The genes are TRBV6-2 or TRBV6-3 and TRBJ1-2; D uncertain. CDR1 and CDR2 (germline): MNHEY, SVGEGT. Trimming left V 5 bases short and J 0 bases short, with 7 bases between. This CDR3 spans 13 amino acids. The DNA read from the CDR3 is TGTGCCAGCAGTCGACATTCTAACTATGGC. The encoded protein is CASSRHSNYG. The whole CDR3 sequence reads CASSRHSNYGYTF.

This clone was counted ten times or more. A junction boundary mismatches the germline segment, possibly from a read error. The CDR3 extends 3 residues past the end of the read, so its final part is completed from the germline J gene. The chain links TRBV7-7 to TRBJ2-5, with D hard to call. Per the germline V gene, CDR1 is SSHAT and CDR2 is FNYEAQ (reference sequence). CDR3 length: 14 amino acids. This CDR3 is CASSLGLGQETQYF. Partial CDR3 DNA: TGTGCTAGCAGCTTAGGTCTAGGACAAGAGACC. Filled out from reference TRBV7-7 and TRBJ2-5, the complete variable domain reads GAGVSQSPRYKVTKRGQDVTLRCDPISSHATLYWYQQALGQGPEFLTYFNYEAQPDKSGLPSDRFSAERPEGSISTLTIQRTEQRDSAMYRCASSLGLGQETQYFGPGTRLLVL.

This clone came up many times. The observed sequence ends 3 residues before the CDR3 terminus, with the missing tail filled in from the germline J gene. The V call is TRBV5-1, the J call TRBJ2-3; TRBD1 aligns across 11 bases. The germline gives CDR1 SGHRS, CDR2 YFSETQ. This CDR3 has 17 amino acids. V shed 0 bases and J 0 bases; nucleotides not matched to a gene: 3. Partial CDR3 DNA: TGCGCCAGCAGCTTGGCCGGGGACAGGGGGAGCACAGATACG. This translates into CASSLAGDRGSTDT. From start to end, the CDR3 is CASSLAGDRGSTDTQYF.

This clone was seen many times. The read terminates 3 residues before the CDR3 end, so the remaining end is supplied by the germline J gene. The gene calls are TRBV19 and TRBJ2-1, with 11 bases matching TRBD2. V dropped 3 bases and J dropped 7; count of bases not matched to a gene: 5. In germline, CDR1 is LNHDA, CDR2 SQIVND (reference sequence). This CDR3 contains 15 residues. CDR3 DNA, as far as it was read: TGTGCCAGTAGTATCGAAACTAGCGGGAGAAATGAG. It yields the protein CASSIETSGRNE. Given in full, the CDR3 is CASSIETSGRNEQFF.

This clone was observed at least ten times. The read ends 3 residues early relative to the CDR3; the germline J gene fills the gap. The chain combines TRBV10-3 with TRBJ1-5; D is possibly TRBD1 (6 bases). V was pared by 6 bases and J by 5 bases, with 14 bases between. The length of the CDR3 is 14 residues. Germline lookup yields CDR1 ENHRY and CDR2 SYGVKD. Incomplete CDR3 DNA: TGTGCCATCAGGGGGGGGCAAGGGGATCAGCCC. Amino acids: CAIRGGQGDQP. The whole CDR3 protein reads CAIRGGQGDQPQHF.

At least ten counts were recorded for this clone. The sequence runs out 3 residues before the end of the CDR3; the remainder is reconstructed from the germline J gene. This rearrangement joins TRBV30 to TRBJ2-7; D unclear. V was shortened by 0 bases and J by 5 bases, with 14 bases between the two germline ends. The V gene's germline CDR1 is GTSNPN and CDR2 SVGIG (reference sequence). The CDR3 has 14 amino acids. The CDR3 region is CAWSVLSNADEQYF. The covered CDR3 bases are TGTGCCTGGAGTGTACTCTCCAACGCGGACGAG. The full variable domain, with the rest looked up from reference TRBV30 and TRBJ2-7, is SQTIHQWPATLVQPVGSPLSLECTVEGTSNPNLYWYRQAAGRGLQLLFYSVGIGQISSEVPQNLSASRPQDRQFILSSKKLLLSDSGFYLCAWSVLSNADEQYFGPGTRLTVT.

This clone was seen many times. The sequenced fragment ends 3 residues before the CDR3 boundary, so the rest is inferred from the germline J gene. This rearrangement joins TRBV19 to TRBJ2-5, with 13 bases aligning to TRBD2. This CDR3 is 18 amino acids long. The germline V gene has CDR1 LNHDA and CDR2 SQIVND (reference sequence). J gave up 5 bases and V 3 bases, and 12 bases lay outside the gene matches. The CDR3 bases that were read are TGTGCCAGTAGTATTCGGGGACTAGCGGGGTCTTCGGGGGAGACC. It is translated as CASSIRGLAGSSGET. In full, the CDR3 is CASSIRGLAGSSGETQYF. Using reference TRBV19 and TRBJ2-5 for the parts outside the CDR3, the full variable domain is DGGITQSPKYLFRKEGQNVTLSCEQNLNHDAMYWYRQDPGQGLRLIYYSQIVNDFQKGDIAEGYSVSREKKESFPLTVTSAQKNPTAFYLCASSIRGLAGSSGETQYFGPGTRLLVL.

The table lists this clone with a few counts. The read ends 3 residues early relative to the CDR3; the germline J gene fills the gap. The rearrangement joins TRBV6-1 to TRBJ1-6, with D possibly being TRBD1 (6 bases). CDR1 and CDR2 from the germline V gene are MNHNS and SASEGT. V lost 2 bases and J 1 base, leaving 6 bases between the germline ends. The CDR3 runs to 15 residues. The CDR3 bases that were read are TGTGCCAGCAGTGAAAGGGGGTCCTATAATTCACCC. Its translation: CASSERGSYNSP. The full-length CDR3 reads as CASSERGSYNSPLHF.

This clone was recorded at least ten times. The sequenced fragment ends 3 residues before the CDR3 boundary, so the rest is inferred from the germline J gene. The V gene is TRBV19, the J gene TRBJ2-3; 11 positions agree with TRBD2. V lost 3 bases and J lost 0; bases outside the gene matches: 17. The CDR3 runs 21 residues. Looked up from germline, CDR1 is LNHDA and CDR2 is SQIVND (reference sequence). CDR3 sequence: CASSIRTTAKLAGVSTDTQYF. CDR3 DNA, as far as it was read: TGTGCCAGTAGTATTCGCACCACCGCAAAACTAGCGGGAGTCAGCACAGATACG.

This clone has ten or more counts. From the germline J gene comes the end of the CDR3, since the read stops 3 residues before it. The chain links TRBV13 to TRBJ2-7; D is ambiguous. There are 13 residues in the CDR3. Per the germline V gene, CDR1 is PRHDT and CDR2 is FYEKMQ (reference sequence). The V end was cut by 0 bases, the J end by 1 base, with 4 bases between. This CDR3 reads CASSLGSSYEQYF. CDR3 DNA, as far as it was read: TGTGCCAGCAGCTTAGGCTCGTCCTACGAG.

The table lists this clone with many counts. The CDR3 goes on 3 residues after the read ends, and that part is filled in from the germline J gene. The rearrangement uses TRBV30 and TRBJ2-3, with D perhaps TRBD2 (5 bases). Looked up from germline, CDR1 is GTSNPN and CDR2 is SVGIG (reference sequence). The germline V and J ends were trimmed by 4 bases and 0 bases, with 8 bases remaining between them. The CDR3 sequence is 13 residues long. The CDR3 reads CAWNRGSTDTQYF. Partial CDR3 DNA: TGTGCCTGGAATCGCGGGAGCACAGATACG. The variable domain in full, with the rest retrieved from reference TRBV30 and TRBJ2-3, is SQTIHQWPATLVQPVGSPLSLECTVEGTSNPNLYWYRQAAGRGLQLLFYSVGIGQISSEVPQNLSASRPQDRQFILSSKKLLLSDSGFYLCAWNRGSTDTQYFGPGTRLTVL.

With respect to this clone: The read finishes 3 residues shy of the CDR3 end, and the germline J gene is used to complete it. Within the sample, other DNA sequences also encode this same CDR3. V gene TRBV6-2 or TRBV6-3 combines with J gene TRBJ1-4, with 8 bases lining up with TRBD1. This CDR3 region has 15 residues. With 0 bases clipped from V and 8 bases from J, the junction kept 5 bases outside the gene matches. Per germline, CDR1 MNHEY and CDR2 SVGEGT. This chain's CDR3 is CASSYSGQDNEKLFF. The covered CDR3 bases are TGTGCCAGCAGTTACTCGGGACAGGATAACGAAAAA.